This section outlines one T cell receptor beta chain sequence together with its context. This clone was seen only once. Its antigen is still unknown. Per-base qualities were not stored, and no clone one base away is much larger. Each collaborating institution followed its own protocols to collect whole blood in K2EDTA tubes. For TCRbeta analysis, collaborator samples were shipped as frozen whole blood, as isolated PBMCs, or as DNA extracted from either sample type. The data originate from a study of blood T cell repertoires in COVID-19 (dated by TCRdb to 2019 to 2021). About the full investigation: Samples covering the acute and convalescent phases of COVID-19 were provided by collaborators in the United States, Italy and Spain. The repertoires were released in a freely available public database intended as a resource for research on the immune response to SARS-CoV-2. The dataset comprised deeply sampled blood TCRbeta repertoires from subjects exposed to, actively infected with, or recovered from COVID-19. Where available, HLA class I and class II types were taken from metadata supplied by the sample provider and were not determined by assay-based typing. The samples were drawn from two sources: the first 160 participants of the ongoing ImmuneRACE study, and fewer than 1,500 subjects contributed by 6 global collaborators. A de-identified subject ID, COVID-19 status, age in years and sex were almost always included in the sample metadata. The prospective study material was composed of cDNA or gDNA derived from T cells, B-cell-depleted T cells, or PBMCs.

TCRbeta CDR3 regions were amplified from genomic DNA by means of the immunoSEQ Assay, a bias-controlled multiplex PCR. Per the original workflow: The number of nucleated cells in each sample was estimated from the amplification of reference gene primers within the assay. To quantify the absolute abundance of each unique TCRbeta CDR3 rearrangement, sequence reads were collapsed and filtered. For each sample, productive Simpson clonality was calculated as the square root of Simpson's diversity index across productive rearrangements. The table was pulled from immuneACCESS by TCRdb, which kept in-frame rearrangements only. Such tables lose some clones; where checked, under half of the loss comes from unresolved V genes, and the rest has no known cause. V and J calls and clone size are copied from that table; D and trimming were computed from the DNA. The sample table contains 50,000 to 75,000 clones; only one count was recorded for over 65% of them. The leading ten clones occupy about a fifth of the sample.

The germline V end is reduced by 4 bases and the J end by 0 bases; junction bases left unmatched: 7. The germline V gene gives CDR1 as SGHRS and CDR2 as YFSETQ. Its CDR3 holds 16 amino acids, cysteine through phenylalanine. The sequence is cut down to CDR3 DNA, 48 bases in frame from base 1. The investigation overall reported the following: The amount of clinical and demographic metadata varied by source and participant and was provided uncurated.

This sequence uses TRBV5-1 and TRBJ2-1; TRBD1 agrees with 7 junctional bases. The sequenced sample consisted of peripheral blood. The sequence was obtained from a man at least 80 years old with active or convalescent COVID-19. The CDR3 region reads CASSLGQAISYNEQFF. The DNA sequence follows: TGCGCCAGCAGCCTAGGACAGGCTATCTCCTACAATGAGCAGTTCTTC.